The sequence of this T cell receptor beta chain was determined in a study of control samples from healthy donors and cancer patients. Trimming took off 0 bases at V and 3 bases at J, with 14 bases between the two ends. The CDR3 extends over 17 amino acids. In germline, CDR1 is LNHNV, CDR2 YYDKDF (reference sequence). The table came from immunoSEQ multiplex PCR; TCRdb's copy has only in-frame clones and leaves some out. The sample consists of 53,000 or so clones, roughly nine tenths of them appearing once. Sequenced input: PBMCs. V gene TRBV15 combines with J gene TRBJ1-4, with D maybe TRBD1 (5 bases). This receptor was identified in a man in his sixties with head and neck cancer. In DNA form, the CDR3 reads TGTGCCACCAGCAGAGATAGTTTGGACACGGCTAATGAAAAACTGTTTTTT. It specifies CATSRDSLDTANEKLFF.